The T cell receptor beta chain described here comes from a study of OX40 agonist ivuxolimab in advanced cancers. Sequenced by immunoSEQ multiplex PCR; TCRdb stores in-frame clones only, minus some. This table has 50,000 to 75,000 clones, around 86% appearing once. The clonotype originates from an adult with an advanced solid tumor such as melanoma, head and neck, liver or kidney cancer. The starting material was CD4+ or CD8+ T cells sorted from blood, obtained in a trial of the OX40 agonist ivuxolimab.

CDR3 in DNA: TGTGCCATCAATCGTCTAGCGGGGGACGAAAACGAGCAGTACTTC. Residues: CAINRLAGDENEQYF. The chain recombines TRBV10-3 with TRBJ2-7; 10 nucleotides match TRBD2. CDR3 length equals 15 residues. With V trimmed by 7 bases and J by 5 bases, 11 bases remained unmatched. CDR1 is ENHRY and CDR2 is SYGVKD in the germline V gene.